The entry below gives a single TCR beta chain sequence along with its context. The antigen is not known. This entry is derived from a study of cytomegalovirus exposure and HLA in healthy donors. Study summary: An earlier analysis identified 110 million or so unique TCR beta sequences in approximately 170 million T cells.

Each donor was nominally healthy when sampled (though unrecorded immune exposures were likely). Use of 60 Vbeta and 13 Jbeta primers characterized the PCR. Some clones are missing from TCRdb's copy, which holds only in-frame ones; the method was immunoSEQ multiplex PCR. Here the sample spans about 91,000 clones, 75% to 90% being singletons. Broader study findings: One cluster of highly shared sequence variants probably arose as a sequencing artifact. A few of the chains that were CMV-associated were confirmed in vitro to be specific for CMV antigens.

Sequenced sample: PBMCs. The TCR was taken from a man younger than 35 in good health and CMV-seronegative.

CDR3 region: CASSLIAGAHEQYF. As DNA, the CDR3 is TGTGCCAGCAGTTTAATAGCGGGAGCCCACGAGCAGTACTTC. V and J are TRBV25-1 and TRBJ2-7; 9 bases line up with TRBD2. Germline values: CDR1 MGHDK, CDR2 SYGVNS. Trimming removed 5 bases from V and 5 bases from J; junction bases left unmatched: 7. This CDR3 comprises 14 residues.